The clone carrying this T cell receptor (beta chain) was detected a few times. Its antigen is unknown. This sample stems from a study of molecular identifiers for immune sequencing clone quantification. Findings and caveats of the study: Identical TCR molecules that share a barcode could lead to an underestimation of highly expanded clone sizes. Clones above 20 RNA copies contained over 97% of effector molecules but under 1% of naive ones.

Preparation methods for the bulk TCR libraries were those previously described, with listed TCR primers. TCRdb re-analysed the PCR reads in MiXCR, keeping a single row per CDR3 protein. The sample yields some 580,000 distinct CDR3 sequences, roughly 25% seen once. Sequences were obtained from naive CD8+ T cells from blood, with Jurkat cell RNA spiked in. Indicated subset: FACS-sorted CD8+CD4-CCR7+CD45RA+ naive T cells. This TCR was recovered from a human donor in good health. Some libraries in this study had Jurkat cell RNA spiked in.

The CDR3 coding sequence is TGTGCCAGCAGTTTAGTCTTAGGGCTTAATGAAAAACTGTTTTTT. Protein sequence: CASSLVLGLNEKLFF. The V call is TRBV28, the J call TRBJ1-4; D not certain. Germline values: CDR1 MDHEN, CDR2 SYDVKM. V lost 2 bases to trimming and J lost 4 bases, with 11 bases between them. There are 15 residues in the CDR3.